This TCR beta chain was found in a study of beta chain features in type 1 diabetes. On this clone itself: The antigen is undetermined.

Study-level results: Compared with healthy donors, patients appeared to share more similar naive, central memory and regulatory TCRB repertoires. The study found moderately but significantly shorter TCRB CDR3s in all four CD4+ subsets of Type 1 diabetes patients.

The entirety of the isolated RNA underwent reverse transcription, so expressed TCRB transcripts were sequenced. Sequenced by immunoSEQ multiplex PCR; TCRdb stores in-frame clones only, minus some. The table records around 400,000 clones, approximately 12% of them present only once. The length of the CDR3 is 13 residues. Germline assignment: CDR1 SGHTA and CDR2 FQGTGA. Trimming removed 5 bases from V and 8 bases from J, with 13 bases in between. The TCR originated in a man younger than 35 in good health. Specimen: naive CD4+ T cells from blood. The chain is built from TRBV7-3 and TRBJ2-1, with D tentatively TRBD1 (6 bases). The CDR3 spells CASSTDRTHEQFF. As DNA, the CDR3 is TGTGCCAGCAGCACCGACAGGACGCATGAGCAGTTCTTC.